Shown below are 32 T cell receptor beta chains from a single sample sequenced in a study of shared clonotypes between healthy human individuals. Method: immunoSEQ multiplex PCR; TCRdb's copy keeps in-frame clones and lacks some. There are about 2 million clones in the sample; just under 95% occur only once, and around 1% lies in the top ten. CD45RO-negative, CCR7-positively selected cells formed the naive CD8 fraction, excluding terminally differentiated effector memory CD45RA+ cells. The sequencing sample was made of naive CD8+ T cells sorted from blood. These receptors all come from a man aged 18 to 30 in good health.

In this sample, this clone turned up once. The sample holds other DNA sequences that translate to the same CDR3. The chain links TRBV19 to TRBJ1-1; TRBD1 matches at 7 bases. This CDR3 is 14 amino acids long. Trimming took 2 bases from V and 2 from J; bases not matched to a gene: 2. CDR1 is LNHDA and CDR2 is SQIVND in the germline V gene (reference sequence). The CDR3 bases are TGTGCCAGTAGTATAAGGGACAGCAACACTGAAGCTTTCTTT. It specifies CASSIRDSNTEAFF.

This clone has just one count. The CDR3 protein is CASSLQMSYEQYF. In DNA, the CDR3 is TGTGCCAGCAGTTTACAGATGTCCTACGAGCAGTACTTC. The chain recombines TRBV28 with TRBJ2-7; D gene ambiguous. The CDR3 contains 13 residues. The V gene lost 2 bases and the J gene lost 1 base, with 6 bases spanning the gap. Germline V gene sequence: CDR1 MDHEN, CDR2 SYDVKM.

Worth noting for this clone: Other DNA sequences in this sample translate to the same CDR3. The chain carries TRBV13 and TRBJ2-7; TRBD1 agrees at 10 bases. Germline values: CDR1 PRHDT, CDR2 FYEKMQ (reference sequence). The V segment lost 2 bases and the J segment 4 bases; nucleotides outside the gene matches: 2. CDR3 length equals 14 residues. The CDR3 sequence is CASSLRDRGYEQYF. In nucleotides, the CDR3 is TGTGCCAGCAGCTTAAGGGACAGGGGATACGAGCAGTACTTC.

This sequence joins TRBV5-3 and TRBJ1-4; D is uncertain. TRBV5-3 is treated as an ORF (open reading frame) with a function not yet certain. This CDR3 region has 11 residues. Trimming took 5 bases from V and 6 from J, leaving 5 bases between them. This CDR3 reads CARRFDEKLFF. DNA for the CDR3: TGTGCCAGAAGGTTCGATGAAAAACTGTTTTTT.

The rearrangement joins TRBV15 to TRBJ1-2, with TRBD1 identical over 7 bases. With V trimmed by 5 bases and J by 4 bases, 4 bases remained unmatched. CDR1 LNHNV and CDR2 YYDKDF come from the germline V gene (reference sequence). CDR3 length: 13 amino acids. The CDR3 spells CATSGWDSYGYTF. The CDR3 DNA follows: TGTGCCACCAGCGGTTGGGACAGCTATGGCTACACCTTC. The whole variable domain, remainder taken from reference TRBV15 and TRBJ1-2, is DAMVIQNPRYQVTQFGKPVTLSCSQTLNHNVMYWYQQKSSQAPKLLFHYYDKDFNNEADTPDNFQSRRPNTSFCFLDIRSPGLGDTAMYLCATSGWDSYGYTFGSGTRLTVV.

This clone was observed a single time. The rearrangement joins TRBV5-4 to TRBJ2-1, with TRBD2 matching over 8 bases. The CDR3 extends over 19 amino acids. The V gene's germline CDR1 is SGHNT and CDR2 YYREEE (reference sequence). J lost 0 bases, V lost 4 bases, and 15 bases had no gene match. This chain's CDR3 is CASSLAGGSGESSYNEQFF. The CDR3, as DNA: TGTGCCAGCAGCCTGGCGGGGGGTAGCGGAGAAAGCTCCTACAATGAGCAGTTCTTC.

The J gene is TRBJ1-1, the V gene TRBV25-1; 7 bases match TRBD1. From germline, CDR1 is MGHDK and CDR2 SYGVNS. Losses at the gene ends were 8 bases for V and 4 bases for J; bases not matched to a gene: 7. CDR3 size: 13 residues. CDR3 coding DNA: TGTGCCAGCCGATGGACAGGCCTCACTGAAGCTTTCTTT. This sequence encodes CASRWTGLTEAFF. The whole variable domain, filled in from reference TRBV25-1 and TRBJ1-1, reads EADIYQTPRYLVIGTGKKITLECSQTMGHDKMYWYQQDPGMELHLIHYSYGVNSTEKGDLSSESTVSRIRTEHFPLTLESARPSHTSQYLCASRWTGLTEAFFGQGTRLTVV.

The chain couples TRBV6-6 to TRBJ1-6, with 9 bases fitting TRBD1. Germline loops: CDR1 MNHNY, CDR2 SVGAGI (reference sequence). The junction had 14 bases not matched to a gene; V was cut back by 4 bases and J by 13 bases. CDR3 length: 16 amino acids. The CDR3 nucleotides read TGTGCCAGCAGTTCCCCGGTGACAGGGGGTGGCCCGCCCCTCCACTTT. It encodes CASSSPVTGGGPPLHF.

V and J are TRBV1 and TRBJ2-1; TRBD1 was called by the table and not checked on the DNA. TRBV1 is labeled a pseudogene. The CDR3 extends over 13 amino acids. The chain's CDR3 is CTSTPGFYNEQFF. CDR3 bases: TGCACCAGCACCCCAGGCTTCTACAATGAGCAGTTCTTC.

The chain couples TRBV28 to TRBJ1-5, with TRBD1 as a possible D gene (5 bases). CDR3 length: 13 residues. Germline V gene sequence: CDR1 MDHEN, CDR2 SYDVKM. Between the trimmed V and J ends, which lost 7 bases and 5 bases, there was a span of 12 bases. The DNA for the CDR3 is TGTGCCAGCAAGGGGCAGCTAGATCAGCCCCAGCATTTT. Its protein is CASKGQLDQPQHF. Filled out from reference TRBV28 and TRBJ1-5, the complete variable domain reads DVKVTQSSRYLVKRTGEKVFLECVQDMDHENMFWYRQDPGLGLRLIYFSYDVKMKEKGDIPEGYSVSREKKERFSLILESASTNQTSMYLCASKGQLDQPQHFGDGTRLSIL.

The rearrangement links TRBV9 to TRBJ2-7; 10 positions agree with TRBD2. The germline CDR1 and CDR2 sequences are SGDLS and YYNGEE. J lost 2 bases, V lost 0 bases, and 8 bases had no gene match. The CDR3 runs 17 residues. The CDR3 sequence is CASSVDPEREGTYEQYF. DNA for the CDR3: TGTGCCAGCAGCGTAGATCCCGAGCGGGAGGGCACCTACGAGCAGTACTTC.

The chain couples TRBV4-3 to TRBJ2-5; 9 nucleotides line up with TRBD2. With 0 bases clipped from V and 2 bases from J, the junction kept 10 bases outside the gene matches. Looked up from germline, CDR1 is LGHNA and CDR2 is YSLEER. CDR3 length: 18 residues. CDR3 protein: CASSQDGWREGHQETQYF. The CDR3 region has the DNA TGCGCCAGCAGCCAAGATGGTTGGCGGGAGGGCCATCAAGAGACCCAGTACTTC.

The CDR3 region is CASSASLANPSYEQYF. In nucleotides, the CDR3 is TGTGCCAGCAGCGCGTCACTAGCGAATCCCTCCTACGAGCAGTACTTC. The genes are TRBV2 and TRBJ2-7, with 7 bases fitting TRBD2. Germline lookup yields CDR1 SNHLY and CDR2 FYNNEI. V was clipped by 6 bases and J by 0 bases; unmatched bases: 11. The CDR3 is 16 residues long.

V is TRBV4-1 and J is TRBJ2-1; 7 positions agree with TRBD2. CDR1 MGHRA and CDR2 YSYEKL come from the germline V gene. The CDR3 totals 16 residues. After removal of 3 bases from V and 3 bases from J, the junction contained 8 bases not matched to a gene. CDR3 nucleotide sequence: TGCGCCAGCAGCCAGCTACTAGCGACAAACTACAATGAGCAGTTCTTC. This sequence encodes CASSQLLATNYNEQFF.

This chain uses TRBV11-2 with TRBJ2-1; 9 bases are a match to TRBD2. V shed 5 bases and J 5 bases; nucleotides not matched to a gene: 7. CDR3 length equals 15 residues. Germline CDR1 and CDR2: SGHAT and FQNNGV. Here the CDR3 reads CASSNRASGDNEQFF. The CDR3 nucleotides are TGTGCCAGCAGCAACAGGGCTAGCGGGGACAATGAGCAGTTCTTC.

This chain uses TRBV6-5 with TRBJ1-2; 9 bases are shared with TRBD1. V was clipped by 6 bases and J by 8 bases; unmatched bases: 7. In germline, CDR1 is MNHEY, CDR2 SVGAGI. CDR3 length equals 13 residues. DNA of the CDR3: TGTGCCAGCAGCTGGACAGGGGCGGGCGGCTACACCTTC. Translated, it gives CASSWTGAGGYTF.

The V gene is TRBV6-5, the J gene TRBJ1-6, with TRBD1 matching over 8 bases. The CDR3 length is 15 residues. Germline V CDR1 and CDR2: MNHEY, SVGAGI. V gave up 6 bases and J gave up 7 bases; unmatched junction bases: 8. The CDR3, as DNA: TGTGCCAGCAGGTCGACAGGGGCCGGGAATTCACCCCTCCACTTT. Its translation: CASRSTGAGNSPLHF.

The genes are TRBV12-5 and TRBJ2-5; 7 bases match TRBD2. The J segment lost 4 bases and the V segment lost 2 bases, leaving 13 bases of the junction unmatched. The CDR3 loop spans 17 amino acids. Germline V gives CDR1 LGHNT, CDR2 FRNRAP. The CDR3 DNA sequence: TGTGCTAGTGGTTTGCCAACTCGCGGTGGGGAGGGAGAGACCCAGTACTTC. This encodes CASGLPTRGGEGETQYF.

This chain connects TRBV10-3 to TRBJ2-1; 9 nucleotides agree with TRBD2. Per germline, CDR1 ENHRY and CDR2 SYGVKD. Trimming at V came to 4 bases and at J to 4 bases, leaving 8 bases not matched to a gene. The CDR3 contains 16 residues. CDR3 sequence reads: CAISGSAGGVYNEQFF. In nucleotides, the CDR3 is TGTGCCATCAGTGGATCAGCGGGGGGAGTATACAATGAGCAGTTCTTC.

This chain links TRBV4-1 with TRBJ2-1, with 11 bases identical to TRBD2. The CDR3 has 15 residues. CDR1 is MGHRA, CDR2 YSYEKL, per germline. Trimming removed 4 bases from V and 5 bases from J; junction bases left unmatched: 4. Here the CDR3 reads CASSLSGGEDNEQFF. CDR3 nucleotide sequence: TGCGCCAGCAGCCTTAGCGGGGGGGAAGACAATGAGCAGTTCTTC.

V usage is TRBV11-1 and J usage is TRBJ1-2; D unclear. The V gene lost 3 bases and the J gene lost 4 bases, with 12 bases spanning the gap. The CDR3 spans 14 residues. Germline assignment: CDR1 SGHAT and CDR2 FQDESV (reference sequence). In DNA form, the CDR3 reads TGTGCCAGCAGCTTTAACGAGGATCCCTATGGCTACACCTTC. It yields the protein CASSFNEDPYGYTF.

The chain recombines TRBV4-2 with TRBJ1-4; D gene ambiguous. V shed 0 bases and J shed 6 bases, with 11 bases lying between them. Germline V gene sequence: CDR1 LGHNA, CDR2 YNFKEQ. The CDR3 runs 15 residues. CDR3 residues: CASSQDWQRDEKLFF. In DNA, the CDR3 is TGTGCCAGCAGCCAAGATTGGCAGAGGGATGAAAAACTGTTTTTT.

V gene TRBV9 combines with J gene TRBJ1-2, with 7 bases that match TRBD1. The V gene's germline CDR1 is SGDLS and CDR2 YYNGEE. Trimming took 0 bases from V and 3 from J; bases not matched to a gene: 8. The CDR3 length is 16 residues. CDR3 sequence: CASSVVEGGWDYGYTF. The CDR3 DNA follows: TGTGCCAGCAGCGTAGTAGAAGGGGGCTGGGACTATGGCTACACCTTC.

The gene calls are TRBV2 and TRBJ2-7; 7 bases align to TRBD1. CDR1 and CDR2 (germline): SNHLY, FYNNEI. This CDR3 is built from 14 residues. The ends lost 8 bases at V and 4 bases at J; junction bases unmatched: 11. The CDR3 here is CASLGTVALYEQYF. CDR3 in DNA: TGTGCCAGCTTGGGGACAGTTGCCTTATACGAGCAGTACTTC.

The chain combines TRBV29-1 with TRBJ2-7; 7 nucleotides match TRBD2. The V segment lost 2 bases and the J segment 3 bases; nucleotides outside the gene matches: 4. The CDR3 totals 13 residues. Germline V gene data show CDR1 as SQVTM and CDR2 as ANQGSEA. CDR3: CSVENGGSYEQYF. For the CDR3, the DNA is TGCAGCGTTGAAAACGGGGGGAGCTACGAGCAGTACTTC.

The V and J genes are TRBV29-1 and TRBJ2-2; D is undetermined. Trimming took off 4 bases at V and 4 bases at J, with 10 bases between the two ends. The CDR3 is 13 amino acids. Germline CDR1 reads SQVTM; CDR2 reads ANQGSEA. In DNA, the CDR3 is TGCAGCGTTGTCGACTTGGGCACCGGGGAGCTGTTTTTT. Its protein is CSVVDLGTGELFF.

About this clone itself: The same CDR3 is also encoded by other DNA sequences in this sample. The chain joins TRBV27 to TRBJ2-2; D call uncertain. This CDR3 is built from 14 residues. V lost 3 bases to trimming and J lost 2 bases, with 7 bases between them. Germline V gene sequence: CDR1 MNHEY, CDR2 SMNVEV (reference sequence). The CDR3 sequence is CASSLWVNTGELFF. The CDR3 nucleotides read TGTGCCAGCAGTTTGTGGGTAAACACCGGGGAGCTGTTTTTT.

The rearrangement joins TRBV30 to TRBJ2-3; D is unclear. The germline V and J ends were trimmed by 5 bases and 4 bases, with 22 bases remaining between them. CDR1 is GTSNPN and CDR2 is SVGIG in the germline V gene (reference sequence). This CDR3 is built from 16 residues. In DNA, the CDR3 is TGTGCCTGGGACCCCGACCCGGGCCGAGGAGCAGATACGCAGTATTTT. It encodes CAWDPDPGRGADTQYF.

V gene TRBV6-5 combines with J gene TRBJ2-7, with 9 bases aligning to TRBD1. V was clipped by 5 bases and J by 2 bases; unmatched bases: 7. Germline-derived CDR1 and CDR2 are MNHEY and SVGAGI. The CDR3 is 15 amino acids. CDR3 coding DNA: TGTGCCAGCAGTAATACCGGGACAGGGACCTACGAGCAGTACTTC. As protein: CASSNTGTGTYEQYF.

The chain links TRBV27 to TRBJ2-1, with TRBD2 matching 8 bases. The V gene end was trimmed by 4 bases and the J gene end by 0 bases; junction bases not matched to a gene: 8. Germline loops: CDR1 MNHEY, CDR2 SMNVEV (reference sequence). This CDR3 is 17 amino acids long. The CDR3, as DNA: TGTGCCAGCAGTTCTCCGGGACTAGGGATCTCCTACAATGAGCAGTTCTTC. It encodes CASSSPGLGISYNEQFF.

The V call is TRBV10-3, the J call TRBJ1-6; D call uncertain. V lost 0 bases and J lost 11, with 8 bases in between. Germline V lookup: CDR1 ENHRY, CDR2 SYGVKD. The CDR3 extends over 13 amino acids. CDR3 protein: CAISESAGPPLHF. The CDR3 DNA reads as TGTGCCATCAGTGAGTCGGCGGGCCCACCCCTCCACTTT.

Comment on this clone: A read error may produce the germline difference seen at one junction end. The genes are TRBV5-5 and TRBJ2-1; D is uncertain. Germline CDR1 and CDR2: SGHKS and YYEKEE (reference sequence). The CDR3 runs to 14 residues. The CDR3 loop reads CASSLEGTYNEQLF. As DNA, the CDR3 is TGTGCCAGCAGCTTGGAGGGAACCTACAATGAGCAGCTCTTC.